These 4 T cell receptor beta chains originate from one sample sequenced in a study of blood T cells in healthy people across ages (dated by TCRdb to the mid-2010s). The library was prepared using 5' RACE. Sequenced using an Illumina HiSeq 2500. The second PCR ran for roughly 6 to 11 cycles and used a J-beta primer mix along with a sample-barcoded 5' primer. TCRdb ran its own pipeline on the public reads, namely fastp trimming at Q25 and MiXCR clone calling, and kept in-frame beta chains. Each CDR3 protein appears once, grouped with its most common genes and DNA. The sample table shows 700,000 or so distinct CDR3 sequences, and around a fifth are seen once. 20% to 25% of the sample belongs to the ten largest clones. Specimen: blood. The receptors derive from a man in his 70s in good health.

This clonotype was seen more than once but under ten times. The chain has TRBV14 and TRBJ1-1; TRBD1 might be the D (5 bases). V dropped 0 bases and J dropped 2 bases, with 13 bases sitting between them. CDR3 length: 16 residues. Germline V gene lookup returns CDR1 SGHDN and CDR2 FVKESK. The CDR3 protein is CASSQDLGRVNTEAFF. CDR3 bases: TGTGCCAGCAGCCAAGATCTGGGCAGGGTCAACACTGAAGCTTTCTTT.

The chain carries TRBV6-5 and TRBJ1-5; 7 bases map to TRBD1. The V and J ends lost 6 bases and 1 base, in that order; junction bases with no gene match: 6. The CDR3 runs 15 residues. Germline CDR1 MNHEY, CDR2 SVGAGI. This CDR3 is CASSKGQNSNQPQHF. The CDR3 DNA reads TGTGCCAGCAGCAAGGGACAGAACAGCAATCAGCCCCAGCATTTT.

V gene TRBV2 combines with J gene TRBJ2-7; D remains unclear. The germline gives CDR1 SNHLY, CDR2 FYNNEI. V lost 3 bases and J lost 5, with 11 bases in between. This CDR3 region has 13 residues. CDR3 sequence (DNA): TGTGCCAGCAGTGAGACTGGCAGCAACGAGCAGTACGTC. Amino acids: CASSETGSNEQYV.

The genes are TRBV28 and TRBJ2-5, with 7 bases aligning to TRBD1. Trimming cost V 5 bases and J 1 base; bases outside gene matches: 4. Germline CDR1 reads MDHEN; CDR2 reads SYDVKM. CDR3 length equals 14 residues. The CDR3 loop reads CASSDWDSQETQYF. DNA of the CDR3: TGTGCCAGCAGTGATTGGGACAGCCAAGAGACCCAGTACTTC.